This TCR beta chain was sequenced during a study of beta chain features in type 1 diabetes. Broader study findings: Moderate yet significant TCRB CDR3 shortening was seen in Type 1 diabetes patients in all four CD4+ subsets. Researchers caution that PCR might favor shorter templates, equally among patients and controls. In comparison with healthy donors, patients had naive, central memory and Treg TCRB repertoires that appeared more similar.

The germline gives CDR1 ENHRY, CDR2 SYGVKD. The CDR3 length is 12 residues. Trimming stripped 4 bases from V and 4 bases from J, with 5 bases between. Reverse transcription of all isolated RNA meant that expressed TCRB transcripts were sequenced. The protocol was immunoSEQ multiplex PCR, while the TCRdb copy is restricted to in-frame clones and leaves out a portion. Among about half a million clones listed, approximately 30% were seen once. Purities in excess of 95% were seen in all sorted populations. Concerning this clone: Its specificity is unknown.

The receptor was derived from a man younger than 35 in good health. Material for sequencing was naive CD4+ T cells from blood. V gene TRBV10-3 combines with J gene TRBJ2-1; D not certain. This chain's CDR3 is CAISVSYNEQFF. The CDR3 coding sequence is TGTGCCATCAGTGTCAGTTACAATGAGCAGTTCTTC.